Below, one T cell receptor beta chain is given with its context. Its specificity is unknown. The data belong to a study of shared clonotypes between healthy human individuals. General study results and limits: Investigators expected sequencing depth to affect clonotype sharing among donors.

This CDR3 region has 15 residues. From germline, CDR1 is SGHRS and CDR2 YFSETQ. Trimming pared 3 bases from V and 5 bases from J, leaving 18 bases between. Libraries were prepared by immunoSEQ multiplex PCR; TCRdb keeps only in-frame clonotypes and omits some of them. The sample lists roughly 2,300,000 clones, around 90% occurring once. This chain uses TRBV5-1 with TRBJ2-7; D not resolved. The clonotype originates from a man in his late teens or twenties in good health. Some clones in this sample may be carry-over from other donors' samples. The sequenced material came from naive CD4+ T cells from PBMCs. Subset reported: CD45RA+ positively selected. In nucleotides, the CDR3 is TGCGCCAGCAGCTGGGTTGCAGGACCTCTTGACGAGCAGTACTTC. Its protein is CASSWVAGPLDEQYF.